This TCR beta chain was sequenced for a study of T-cell memory formation after mild COVID-19. The CDR3 is 14 amino acids. Germline V gene lookup returns CDR1 DFQATT and CDR2 SNEGSKA (reference sequence). The V end lost 4 bases, the J end lost 2 bases, and 14 bases lay between the germline ends. TCRdb processed the 5' RACE reads anew with MiXCR; each CDR3 protein has one entry. This sample has 540,000 or so distinct CDR3 sequences, with 20% found just once. The gene calls are TRBV20-1 and TRBJ1-1; D is uncertain. This TCR was recovered from an adult woman who had mild COVID-19 (a few samples of this study predate the infection). Cell type and time point are not known. Sequenced sample: PBMCs or a T cell subset sorted from them (not recorded which). The CDR3 DNA reads as TGCAGTGCTACAAATAATTGGGTAAACACTGAAGCTTTCTTT. Amino acid sequence: CSATNNWVNTEAFF.